This TCR beta chain appears in the sequencing data of a study of T-cell reconstitution after alpha-beta-depleted transplantation in children. Trimming left V 2 bases short and J 5 bases short, with 16 bases between. The CDR3 runs 16 residues. Germline V gives CDR1 SGHRS, CDR2 YFSETQ. This sample's TCRbeta library carried unique molecular identifier barcodes. TCRdb itself ran the PCR reads through MiXCR, one entry per CDR3 protein. The sample holds around 190,000 distinct CDR3 sequences, roughly 7% seen once. At least ten counts were recorded for this clonotype. Specimen: PBMCs, collected before TCRalphabeta/CD19-depleted stem cell transplant. This sequence was found in a boy younger than 10 with acute lymphoblastic leukemia, due to receive a stem cell transplant. This sequence joins TRBV5-1 and TRBJ2-2; D is perhaps TRBD2 (6 bases). CDR3 region: CASSFGSRGETGELFF. In nucleotides, the CDR3 is TGCGCCAGCAGCTTTGGTTCGCGGGGAGAGACCGGGGAGCTGTTTTTT.